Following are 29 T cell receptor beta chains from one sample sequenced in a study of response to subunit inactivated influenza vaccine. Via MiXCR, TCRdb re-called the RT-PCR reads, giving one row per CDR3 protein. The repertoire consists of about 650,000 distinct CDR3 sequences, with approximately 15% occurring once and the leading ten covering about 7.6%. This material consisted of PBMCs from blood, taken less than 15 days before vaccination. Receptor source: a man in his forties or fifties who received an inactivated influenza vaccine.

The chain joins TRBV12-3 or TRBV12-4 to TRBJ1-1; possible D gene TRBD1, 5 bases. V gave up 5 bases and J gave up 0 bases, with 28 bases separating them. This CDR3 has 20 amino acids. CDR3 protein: CASSPDMAVGFRGMNTEAFF. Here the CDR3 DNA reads TGTGCCAGCAGTCCGGACATGGCGGTCGGTTTCCGTGGAATGAACACTGAAGCTTTCTTT.

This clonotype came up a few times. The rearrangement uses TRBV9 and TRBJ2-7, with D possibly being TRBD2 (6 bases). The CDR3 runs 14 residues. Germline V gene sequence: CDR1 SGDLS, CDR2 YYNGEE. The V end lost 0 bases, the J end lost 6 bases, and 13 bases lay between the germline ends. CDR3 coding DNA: TGTGCCAGCAGCGTAGCTGCGGGAAGAGGCGAGCAGTACTTC. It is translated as CASSVAAGRGEQYF.

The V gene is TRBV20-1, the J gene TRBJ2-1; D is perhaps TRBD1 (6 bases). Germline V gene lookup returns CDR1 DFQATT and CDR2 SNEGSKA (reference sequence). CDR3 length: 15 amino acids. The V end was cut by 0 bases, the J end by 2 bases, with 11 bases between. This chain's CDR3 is CSARDPQGPYNEQFF. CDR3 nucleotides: TGCAGTGCTAGAGATCCACAGGGCCCCTACAATGAGCAGTTCTTC.

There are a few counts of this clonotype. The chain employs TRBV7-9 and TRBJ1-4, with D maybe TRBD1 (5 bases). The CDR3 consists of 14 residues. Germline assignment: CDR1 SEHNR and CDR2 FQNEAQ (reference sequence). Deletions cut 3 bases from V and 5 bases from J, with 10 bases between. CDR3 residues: CASSFGGTNEKLFF. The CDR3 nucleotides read TGTGCCAGCAGCTTTGGGGGAACCAATGAAAAACTGTTTTTT.

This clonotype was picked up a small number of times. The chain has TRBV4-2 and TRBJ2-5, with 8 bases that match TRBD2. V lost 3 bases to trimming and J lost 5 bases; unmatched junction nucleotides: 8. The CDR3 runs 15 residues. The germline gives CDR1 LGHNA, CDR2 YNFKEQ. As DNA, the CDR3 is TGTGCCAGCAGCCAGGGGAACGGGGGGGCGGAGACCCAGTACTTC. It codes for CASSQGNGGAETQYF.

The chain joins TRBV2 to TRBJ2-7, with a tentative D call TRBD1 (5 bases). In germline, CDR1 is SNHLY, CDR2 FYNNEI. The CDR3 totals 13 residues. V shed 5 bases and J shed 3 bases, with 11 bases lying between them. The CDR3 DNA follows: TGTGCCAGCAGTTTCTCCCAGGGCTACGAGCAGTACTTC. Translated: CASSFSQGYEQYF.

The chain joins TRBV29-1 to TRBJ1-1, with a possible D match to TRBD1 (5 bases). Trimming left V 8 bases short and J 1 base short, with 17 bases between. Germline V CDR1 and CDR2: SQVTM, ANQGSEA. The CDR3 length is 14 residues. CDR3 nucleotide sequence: TGCAGCACCGGTGGAGGGGCGAAGAACACTGAAGCTTTCTTT. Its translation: CSTGGGAKNTEAFF.

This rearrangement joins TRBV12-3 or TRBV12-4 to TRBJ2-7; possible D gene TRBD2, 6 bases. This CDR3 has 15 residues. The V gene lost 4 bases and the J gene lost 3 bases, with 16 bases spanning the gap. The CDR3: CASSSQLAINYEQYF. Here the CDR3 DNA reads TGTGCCAGCAGTTCACAACTAGCAATAAACTACGAGCAGTACTTC.

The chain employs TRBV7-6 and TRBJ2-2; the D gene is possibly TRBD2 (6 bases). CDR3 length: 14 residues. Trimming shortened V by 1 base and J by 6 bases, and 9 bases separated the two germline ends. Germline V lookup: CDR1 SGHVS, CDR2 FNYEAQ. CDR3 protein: CASSLGGEAGELFF. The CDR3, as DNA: TGTGCCAGCAGCTTAGGCGGGGAAGCCGGGGAGCTGTTTTTT.

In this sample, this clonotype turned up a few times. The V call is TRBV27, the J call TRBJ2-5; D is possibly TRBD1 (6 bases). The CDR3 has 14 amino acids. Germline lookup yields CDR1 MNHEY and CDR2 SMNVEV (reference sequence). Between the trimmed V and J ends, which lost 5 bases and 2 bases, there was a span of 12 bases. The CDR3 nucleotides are TGTGCCAGCAGTCACAACAGGGTACAAGAGACCCAGTACTTC. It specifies CASSHNRVQETQYF.

CDR3 coding DNA: TGTGCCACCAGCAGAGAGGCAGGGGGTTCAGATACGCAGTATTTT. This sequence encodes CATSREAGGSDTQYF. The J gene is TRBJ2-3, the V gene TRBV15; 7 positions agree with TRBD1. The CDR3 is 15 residues long. Germline trimming cut 0 bases from V and 4 bases from J; bases unmatched to any gene: 4. Germline V gene data show CDR1 as LNHNV and CDR2 as YYDKDF (reference sequence). The variable domain in full, completed from reference TRBV15 and TRBJ2-3, reads DAMVIQNPRYQVTQFGKPVTLSCSQTLNHNVMYWYQQKSSQAPKLLFHYYDKDFNNEADTPDNFQSRRPNTSFCFLDIRSPGLGDTAMYLCATSREAGGSDTQYFGPGTRLTVL.

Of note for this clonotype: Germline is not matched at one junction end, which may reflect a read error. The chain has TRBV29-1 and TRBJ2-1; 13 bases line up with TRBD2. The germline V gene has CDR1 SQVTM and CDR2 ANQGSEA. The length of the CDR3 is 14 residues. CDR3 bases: TGCAGCGTTGTAACTAGCGGGAGGGCCAGGGAGCAGTGCTTC. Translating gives CSVVTSGRAREQCF.

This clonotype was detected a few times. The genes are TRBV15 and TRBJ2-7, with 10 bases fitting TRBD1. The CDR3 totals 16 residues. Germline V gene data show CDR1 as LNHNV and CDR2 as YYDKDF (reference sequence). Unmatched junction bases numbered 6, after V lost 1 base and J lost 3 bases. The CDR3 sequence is CATSRVPGTGDYEQYF. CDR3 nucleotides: TGTGCCACCAGCAGAGTCCCTGGGACAGGGGACTACGAGCAGTACTTC.

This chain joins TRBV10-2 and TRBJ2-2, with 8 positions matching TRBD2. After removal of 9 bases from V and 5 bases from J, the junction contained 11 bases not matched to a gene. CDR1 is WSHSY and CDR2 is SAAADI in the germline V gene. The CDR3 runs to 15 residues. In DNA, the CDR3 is TGCGCCAGTATAGCGGCGGGAGGCTGGACCGGGGAGCTGTTTTTT. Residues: CASIAAGGWTGELFF.

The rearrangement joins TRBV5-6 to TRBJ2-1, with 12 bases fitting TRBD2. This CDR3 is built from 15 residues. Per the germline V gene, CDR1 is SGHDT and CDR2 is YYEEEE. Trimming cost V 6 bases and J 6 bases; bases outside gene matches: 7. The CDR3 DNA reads TGTGCCAGCACCCTCACTAGCGGGAGGCCCAATGAGCAGTTCTTC. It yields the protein CASTLTSGRPNEQFF.

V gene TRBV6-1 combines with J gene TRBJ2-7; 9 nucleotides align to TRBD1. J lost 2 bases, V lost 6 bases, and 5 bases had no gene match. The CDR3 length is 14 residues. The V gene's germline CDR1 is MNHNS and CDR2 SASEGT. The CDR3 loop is CASSPTGGTYEQYF. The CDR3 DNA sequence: TGTGCCAGCAGCCCGACAGGGGGGACCTACGAGCAGTACTTC.

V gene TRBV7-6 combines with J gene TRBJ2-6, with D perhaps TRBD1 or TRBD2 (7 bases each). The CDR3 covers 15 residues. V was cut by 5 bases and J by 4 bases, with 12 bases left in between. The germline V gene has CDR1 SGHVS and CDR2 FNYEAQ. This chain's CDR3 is CASSQGGPGANVLTF. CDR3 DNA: TGTGCCAGCAGCCAGGGGGGGCCAGGGGCCAACGTCCTGACTTTC.

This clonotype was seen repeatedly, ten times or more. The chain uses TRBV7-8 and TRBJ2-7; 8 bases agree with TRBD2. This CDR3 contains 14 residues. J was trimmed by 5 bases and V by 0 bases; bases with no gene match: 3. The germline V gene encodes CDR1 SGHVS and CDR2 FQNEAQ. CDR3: CASSLAGLVNEQYF. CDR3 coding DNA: TGTGCCAGCAGCTTAGCGGGACTAGTTAACGAGCAGTACTTC.

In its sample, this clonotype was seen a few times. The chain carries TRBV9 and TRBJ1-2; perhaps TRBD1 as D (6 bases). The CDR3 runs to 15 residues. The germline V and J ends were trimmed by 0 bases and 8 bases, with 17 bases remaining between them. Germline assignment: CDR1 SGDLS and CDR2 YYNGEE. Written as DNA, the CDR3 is TGTGCCAGCAGCGTAGGGACAGTCGGGCCCGGGGGCTACACCTTC. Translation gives CASSVGTVGPGGYTF.

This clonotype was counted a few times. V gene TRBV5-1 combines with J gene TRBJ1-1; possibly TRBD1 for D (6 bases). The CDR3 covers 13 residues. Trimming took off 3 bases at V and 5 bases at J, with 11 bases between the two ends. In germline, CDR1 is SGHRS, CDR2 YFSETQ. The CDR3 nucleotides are TGCGCCAGCAGCTCAGGGGATCGGACTGAAGCTTTCTTT. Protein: CASSSGDRTEAFF. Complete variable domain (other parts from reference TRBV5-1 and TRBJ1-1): KAGVTQTPRYLIKTRGQQVTLSCSPISGHRSVSWYQQTPGQGLQFLFEYFSETQRNKGNFPGRFSGRQFSNSRSEMNVSTLELGDSALYLCASSSGDRTEAFFGQGTRLTVV.

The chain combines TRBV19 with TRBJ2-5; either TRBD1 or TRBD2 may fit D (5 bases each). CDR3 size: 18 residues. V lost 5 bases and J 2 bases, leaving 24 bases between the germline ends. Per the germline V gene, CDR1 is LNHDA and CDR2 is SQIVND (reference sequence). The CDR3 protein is CASSPFPRGAVPQETQYF. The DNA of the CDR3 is TGTGCCAGTAGTCCTTTCCCGCGAGGGGCCGTACCGCAAGAGACCCAGTACTTC.

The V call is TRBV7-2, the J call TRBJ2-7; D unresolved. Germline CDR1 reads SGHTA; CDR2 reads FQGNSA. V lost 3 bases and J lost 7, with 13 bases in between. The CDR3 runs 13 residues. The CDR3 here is CASSFSGPREQYF. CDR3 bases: TGTGCCAGCAGCTTCTCGGGCCCGCGGGAGCAGTACTTC.

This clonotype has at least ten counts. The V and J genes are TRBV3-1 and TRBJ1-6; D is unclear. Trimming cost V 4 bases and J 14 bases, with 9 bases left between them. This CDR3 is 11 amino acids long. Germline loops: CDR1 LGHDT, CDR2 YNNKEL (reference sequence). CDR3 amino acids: CASSLKGTLHF. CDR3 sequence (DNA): TGTGCCAGCAGCCTTAAGGGAACCCTCCACTTT.

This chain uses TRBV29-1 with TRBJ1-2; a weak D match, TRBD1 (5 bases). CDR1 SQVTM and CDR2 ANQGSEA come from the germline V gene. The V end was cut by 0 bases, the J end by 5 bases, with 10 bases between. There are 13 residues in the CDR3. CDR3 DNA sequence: TGCAGCGTTGAAGAGGGCAGGGAGTATGGCTACACCTTC. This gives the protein CSVEEGREYGYTF.

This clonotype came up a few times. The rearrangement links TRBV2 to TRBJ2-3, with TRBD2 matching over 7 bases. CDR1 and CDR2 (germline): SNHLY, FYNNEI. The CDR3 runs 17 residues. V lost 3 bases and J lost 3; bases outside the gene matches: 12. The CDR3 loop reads CASSDSTSGEITDTQYF. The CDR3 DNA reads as TGTGCCAGCAGTGACAGTACCAGCGGGGAAATAACAGATACGCAGTATTTT.

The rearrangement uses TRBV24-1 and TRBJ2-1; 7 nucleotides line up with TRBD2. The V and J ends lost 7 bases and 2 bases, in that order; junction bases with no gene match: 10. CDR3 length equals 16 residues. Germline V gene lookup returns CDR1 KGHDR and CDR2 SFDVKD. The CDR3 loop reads CATRGGAGEAYNEQFF. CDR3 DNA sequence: TGTGCCACCAGGGGGGGTGCGGGGGAGGCCTACAATGAGCAGTTCTTC.

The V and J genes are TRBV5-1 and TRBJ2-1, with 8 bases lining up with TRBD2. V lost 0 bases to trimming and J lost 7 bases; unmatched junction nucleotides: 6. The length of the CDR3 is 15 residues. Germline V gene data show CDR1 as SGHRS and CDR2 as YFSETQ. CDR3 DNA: TGCGCCAGCAGCTTGGAGGGCCGGGGGGGAAATGAGCAGTTCTTC. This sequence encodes CASSLEGRGGNEQFF.

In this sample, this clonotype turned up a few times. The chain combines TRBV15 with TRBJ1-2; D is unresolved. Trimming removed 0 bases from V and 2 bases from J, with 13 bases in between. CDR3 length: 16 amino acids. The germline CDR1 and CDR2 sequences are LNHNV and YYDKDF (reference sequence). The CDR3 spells CATSRETDFMNYGYTF. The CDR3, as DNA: TGTGCCACCAGCAGAGAAACAGACTTTATGAACTATGGCTACACCTTC.

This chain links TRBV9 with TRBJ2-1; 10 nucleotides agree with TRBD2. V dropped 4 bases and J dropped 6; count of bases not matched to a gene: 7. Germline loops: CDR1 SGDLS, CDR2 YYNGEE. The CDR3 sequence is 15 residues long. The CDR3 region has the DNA TGTGCCAGCAGCTCGAGACGGACTAGCGGCAATGAGCAGTTCTTC. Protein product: CASSSRRTSGNEQFF.